The clone carrying this TCR beta chain was picked up a small number of times. The sample originates from a study of response to subunit inactivated influenza vaccine. CDR3 size: 13 residues. The junction had 9 bases not matched to a gene; V was cut back by 6 bases and J by 12 bases. Each CDR3 protein is one row after TCRdb ran MiXCR on the RT-PCR reads. The sample contains about 570,000 distinct CDR3 sequences, around 11% of which appear only once. The same data also contributed to another study, on T cells expressing NK-cell markers. That work states: Production of TCR beta cDNA relied on 5'RACE template switching with UMIs. Beta-chain profiling covered CD3+CD56+NKG2C+, CD3+CD56+NKG2C- and CD3+CD56-NKG2C+ sorted subsets. Just one sequenced donor of eight was HCMV-seronegative, while seven were seropositive. CD8+ T cells in 5 or 6 donors included dominant NKG2C+ clonotypes at 1.0-7.0%.

The source is a man aged 45 to 65 who received an inactivated influenza vaccine. This specimen consisted of PBMCs from blood, obtained on the day of vaccination. The J gene is TRBJ2-4, the V gene TRBV12-3 or TRBV12-4; 9 positions agree with TRBD1. CDR3: CASRRLHRGPQYF. The CDR3 DNA sequence: TGTGCCAGCAGGAGGCTACACAGGGGGCCTCAGTACTTC.